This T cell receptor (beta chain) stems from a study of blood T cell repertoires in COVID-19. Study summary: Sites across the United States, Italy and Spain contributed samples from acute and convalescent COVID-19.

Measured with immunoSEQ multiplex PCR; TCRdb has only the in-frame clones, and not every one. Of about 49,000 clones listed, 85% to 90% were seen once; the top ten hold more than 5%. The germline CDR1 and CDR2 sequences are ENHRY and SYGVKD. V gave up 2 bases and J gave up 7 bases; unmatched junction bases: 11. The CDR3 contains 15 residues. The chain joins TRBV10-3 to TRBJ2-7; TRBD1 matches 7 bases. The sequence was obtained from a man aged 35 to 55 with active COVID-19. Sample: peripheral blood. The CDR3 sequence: CAISEIGGQLGEQYF. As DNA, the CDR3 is TGTGCCATCAGTGAGATAGGGGGCCAGCTAGGTGAGCAGTACTTC.